A single sample gave rise to the 27 T cell receptor beta chains below, sequenced in a study of T-cell reconstitution after alpha-beta-depleted transplantation in children (dated by TCRdb to about 2016). The antigens for these receptors are not known. Study-wide findings and limitations: Hyperexpanded clone frequencies declined over subsequent months; after one year, T-cell counts and TCRbeta diversity were mostly attributed to newly produced T cells.

Library preparation employed PCR. The instrument was an Illumina HiSeq 2500. TCR library preparation used molecular barcoding, with unique molecular identifiers applied to normalize quantification of the TCRbeta repertoire. Through fastp at Q25 and MiXCR, TCRdb rebuilt clones from the public reads, retaining in-frame beta chains. Rows are unified per CDR3 protein, each entry keeping the most common DNA and genes. The sample table records 330,000 or so distinct CDR3 sequences; 6.5% to 9% of these occur just once. The top ten constitute 9.1% of the sample. Sample treatment or condition, as interpreted from the label and publication: allogeneic hematopoietic cell transplantation with graft depleted of TCRalphabeta T cells and CD19 B cells. Sequencing was performed on peripheral blood, taken 360 days after TCRalphabeta/CD19-depleted stem cell transplant. The receptors were sampled from a female patient aged 2-15 years who had a stem cell transplant for Fanconi anemia, so the T cells may come from the graft donor.

This clonotype has only a few counts. V is TRBV5-1 and J is TRBJ2-1, with TRBD2 matching over 8 bases. This CDR3 is built from 14 residues. The germline gives CDR1 SGHRS, CDR2 YFSETQ. J gave up 8 bases and V 2 bases, and 6 bases lay outside the gene matches. CDR3 loop: CASSLTGGVDEQFF. The DNA of the CDR3 is TGCGCCAGCAGCTTAACGGGGGGGGTCGATGAGCAGTTCTTC.

In its sample, this clonotype was seen many times. V gene TRBV20-1 combines with J gene TRBJ2-7; TRBD2 agrees at 10 bases. V gave up 2 bases and J gave up 4 bases; unmatched junction bases: 2. From germline, CDR1 is DFQATT and CDR2 SNEGSKA (reference sequence). This CDR3 region has 13 residues. The CDR3 DNA reads TGCAGTGCTAGATGGACTAGCGGATACGAGCAGTACTTC. This sequence encodes CSARWTSGYEQYF.

The rearrangement joins TRBV2 to TRBJ1-6; D ambiguous. Deletions cut 8 bases from V and 10 bases from J, with 18 bases between. Looked up from germline, CDR1 is SNHLY and CDR2 is FYNNEI. This CDR3 has 14 residues. The CDR3 DNA follows: TGTGCCAGCGGCCGGGATCTCGTAGGCTCACCCCTCCACTTT. As protein: CASGRDLVGSPLHF.

The genes are TRBV4-1 and TRBJ1-1, with D possibly being TRBD1 (6 bases). CDR1 and CDR2 (germline): MGHRA, YSYEKL. Trimming pared 3 bases from V and 3 bases from J, leaving 8 bases between. This CDR3 contains 13 residues. The CDR3 loop is CASSQGAHTEAFF. The CDR3 nucleotides are TGCGCCAGCAGCCAGGGGGCGCACACTGAAGCTTTCTTT.

This chain links TRBV6-5 with TRBJ2-2; TRBD2 is a possible D gene (6 bases). Germline values: CDR1 MNHEY, CDR2 SVGAGI. The CDR3 runs 19 residues. V gave up 0 bases and J gave up 7 bases, with 24 bases separating them. CDR3 protein: CASSYSSFLRGLSIGELFF. Here the CDR3 DNA reads TGTGCCAGCAGTTACTCGTCTTTTTTGAGGGGACTGTCGATCGGGGAGCTGTTTTTT.

The chain recombines TRBV30 with TRBJ2-7; D is perhaps TRBD1 or TRBD2 (6 bases each). With 3 bases removed from V and 10 bases from J, the gap between germline ends came to 13 bases. Per the germline V gene, CDR1 is GTSNPN and CDR2 is SVGIG (reference sequence). The CDR3 is 11 amino acids. DNA of the CDR3: TGTGCCTGGAGGGGTAGGGGGGATCAGTACTTC. It specifies CAWRGRGDQYF.

Comment on this clonotype: A much larger clonotype is one base distant, so this may be a read error. The chain employs TRBV5-1 and TRBJ2-3, with 9 bases matching TRBD2. The CDR3 has 16 amino acids. Germline CDR1 SGHRS, CDR2 YFSETQ. The CDR3, as DNA: TGCGTCAGCAGCGACCCTAGCGGGGAATGGGCAAATACGCAGTATTTT. This gives the protein CVSSDPSGEWANTQYF.

V gene TRBV20-1 combines with J gene TRBJ1-5, with 7 bases identical to TRBD1. The CDR3 totals 15 residues. Germline CDR1 is DFQATT and CDR2 is SNEGSKA (reference sequence). This chain's CDR3 is CSASQGIGFNQPQHF. CDR3 nucleotides: TGCAGCGCTTCACAGGGGATCGGCTTTAATCAGCCCCAGCATTTT.

There are a few counts of this clonotype. The chain has TRBV14 and TRBJ1-3; possibly TRBD1 for D (5 bases). V was clipped by 1 base and J by 2 bases, with 9 bases between them. Germline CDR1 is SGHDN and CDR2 is FVKESK. The CDR3 loop spans 15 amino acids. The CDR3 region is CASSQVPGPGNTIYF. In DNA, the CDR3 is TGTGCCAGCAGCCAAGTTCCGGGGCCTGGAAACACCATATATTTT.

The chain has TRBV20-1 and TRBJ2-3, with D hard to call. V was pared by 5 bases and J by 6 bases, with 18 bases between. From germline, CDR1 is DFQATT and CDR2 SNEGSKA (reference sequence). The CDR3 contains 14 residues. CDR3 residues: CSAHGSSDYDTQYF. The CDR3 DNA sequence: TGCAGTGCTCACGGGTCCTCAGATTATGATACGCAGTATTTT.

Many counts were recorded for this clonotype. This chain uses TRBV20-1 with TRBJ2-3; D is possibly TRBD2 (6 bases). Germline CDR1 DFQATT, CDR2 SNEGSKA (reference sequence). This CDR3 is 14 amino acids long. The V end was cut by 2 bases, the J end by 1 base, with 10 bases between. The CDR3 is CSARRDSRTDTQYF. CDR3 coding DNA: TGCAGTGCTAGAAGGGACTCCCGCACAGATACGCAGTATTTT.

This clonotype showed up many times. The rearrangement joins TRBV7-8 to TRBJ2-3; D uncertain. CDR1 and CDR2 from the germline V gene are SGHVS and FQNEAQ. The V and J ends lost 4 bases and 5 bases respectively, with 10 bases between them. This CDR3 has 13 amino acids. In DNA, the CDR3 is TGTGCCAGCAGCTCAATGATCGAAGATACGCAGTATTTT. It translates to CASSSMIEDTQYF.

This clonotype was observed at least ten times. The chain is built from TRBV25-1 and TRBJ2-1; the match to TRBD1 covers 9 bases. Germline V CDR1 and CDR2: MGHDK, SYGVNS. CDR3 length equals 16 residues. J was trimmed by 8 bases and V by 4 bases; bases with no gene match: 12. CDR3 bases: TGTGCCAGCAGTGTACCTTTTGGACAGGGGACTCATGAGCAGTTCTTC. It codes for CASSVPFGQGTHEQFF.

This clonotype was seen ten or more times. The genes are TRBV20-1 and TRBJ2-2, with TRBD1 identical over 10 bases. Germline V lookup: CDR1 DFQATT, CDR2 SNEGSKA (reference sequence). This CDR3 region has 16 residues. Germline trimming cut 3 bases from V and 2 bases from J; bases unmatched to any gene: 6. The CDR3 loop reads CSASGRDRGNTGELFF. The CDR3 DNA reads TGCAGTGCTAGCGGCCGGGACAGGGGAAACACCGGGGAGCTGTTTTTT.

The rearrangement joins TRBV24-1 to TRBJ2-5; D gene ambiguous. Germline V gene lookup returns CDR1 KGHDR and CDR2 SFDVKD. V was pared by 5 bases and J by 5 bases, with 17 bases between. There are 15 residues in the CDR3. This chain's CDR3 is CATSVPGPLGETQYF. CDR3 sequence (DNA): TGTGCCACCAGTGTCCCCGGGCCCTTGGGGGAGACCCAGTACTTC.

This clonotype was recorded many times. The chain combines TRBV6-5 with TRBJ1-6; D is possibly TRBD1 (5 bases). The germline V gene encodes CDR1 MNHEY and CDR2 SVGAGI. Trimming cost V 0 bases and J 9 bases, with 15 bases left between them. This CDR3 region has 16 residues. CDR3 region: CASSYSSGGDGSPLHF. The CDR3 DNA is TGTGCCAGCAGTTACTCCTCCGGGGGGGATGGTTCACCCCTCCACTTT.

This clonotype was counted ten times or more. The V and J genes are TRBV5-1 and TRBJ2-7; TRBD2 matches at 8 bases. Trimming at V came to 3 bases and at J to 2 bases, leaving 4 bases not matched to a gene. This CDR3 has 14 residues. Germline V lookup: CDR1 SGHRS, CDR2 YFSETQ. CDR3 DNA: TGCGCCAGCAGCTCGACTAGCGTCACCTACGAGCAGTACTTC. Its translation: CASSSTSVTYEQYF.

This clonotype was seen repeatedly, ten times or more. This sequence joins TRBV7-9 and TRBJ2-5; D might be TRBD2 (6 bases). The CDR3 spans 15 residues. V was pared by 4 bases and J by 2 bases, with 14 bases between. Per the germline V gene, CDR1 is SEHNR and CDR2 is FQNEAQ (reference sequence). CDR3: CASSSPGVFQETQYF. CDR3 DNA: TGTGCCAGCAGCTCCCCGGGGGTCTTTCAAGAGACCCAGTACTTC.

This clonotype was recorded many times. V is TRBV6-2 or TRBV6-3 and J is TRBJ2-7, with a weak D call TRBD2 (6 bases). With 2 bases removed from V and 0 bases from J, the gap between germline ends came to 8 bases. Germline CDR1 reads MNHEY; CDR2 reads SVGEGT. CDR3 length equals 14 residues. The DNA of the CDR3 is TGTGCCAGCAGTTACGGGGGGAACTCCTACGAGCAGTACGTC. Its protein is CASSYGGNSYEQYV.

The chain couples TRBV29-1 to TRBJ1-1; D remains ambiguous. The germline gives CDR1 SQVTM, CDR2 ANQGSEA. V dropped 2 bases and J dropped 6 bases, with 19 bases sitting between them. CDR3 size: 15 residues. The CDR3 region is CSVEPGEGNRAEAFF. The CDR3 DNA reads as TGCAGCGTTGAACCCGGGGAAGGAAATCGGGCTGAAGCTTTCTTT.

Only a few counts were recorded for this clonotype. V is TRBV28 and J is TRBJ2-1; 9 nucleotides agree with TRBD1. The CDR3 covers 16 residues. With 2 bases clipped from V and 8 bases from J, the junction kept 10 bases outside the gene matches. Per germline, CDR1 MDHEN and CDR2 SYDVKM. The CDR3: CASSLGDGTGKDEQFF. DNA of the CDR3: TGTGCCAGCAGTTTAGGGGACGGGACAGGGAAGGATGAGCAGTTCTTC.

The table lists this clonotype with many counts. The chain joins TRBV18 to TRBJ2-7; D call uncertain. Germline-derived CDR1 and CDR2 are KGHSH and LQKENI. V lost 2 bases to trimming and J lost 3 bases, with 11 bases between them. The CDR3 sequence is 14 residues long. CDR3 DNA sequence: TGTGCCAGCTCACCATTAGTGGGGAACTACGAGCAGTACTTC. Its protein product is CASSPLVGNYEQYF. The whole variable domain, remainder taken from reference TRBV18 and TRBJ2-7, is NAGVMQNPRHLVRRRGQEARLRCSPMKGHSHVYWYRQLPEEGLKFMVYLQKENIIDESGMPKERFSAEFPKEGPSILRIQQVVRGDSAAYFCASSPLVGNYEQYFGPGTRLTVT.

This clonotype was seen many times. The gene calls are TRBV28 and TRBJ2-5, with D perhaps TRBD2 (6 bases). With 8 bases removed from V and 4 bases from J, the gap between germline ends came to 14 bases. CDR1 is MDHEN and CDR2 is SYDVKM in the germline V gene. This CDR3 spans 13 amino acids. The CDR3 is CASQGGAPETQYF. CDR3 DNA: TGTGCCAGCCAAGGCGGGGCCCCAGAGACCCAGTACTTC.

This clonotype was detected many times. This sequence joins TRBV28 and TRBJ1-1; D remains unclear. The CDR3 is 12 amino acids. In germline, CDR1 is MDHEN, CDR2 SYDVKM. Trimming took off 7 bases at V and 3 bases at J, with 9 bases between the two ends. CDR3 sequence reads: CASTKQYTEAFF. The CDR3 bases are TGTGCCAGCACCAAACAGTACACTGAAGCTTTCTTT.

The chain carries TRBV20-1 and TRBJ2-7; 11 bases map to TRBD2. CDR3 length equals 13 residues. Germline trimming cut 6 bases from V and 3 bases from J; bases unmatched to any gene: 4. CDR1 and CDR2 (germline): DFQATT, SNEGSKA (reference sequence). CDR3 in amino acids: CSALAGGIYEQYV. The CDR3 DNA reads as TGCAGTGCCTTAGCGGGGGGGATCTACGAGCAGTACGTC.

This clonotype was detected many times. The chain combines TRBV20-1 with TRBJ2-7, with 10 bases fitting TRBD2. Germline loops: CDR1 DFQATT, CDR2 SNEGSKA (reference sequence). V shed 5 bases, J shed 4 bases, and the junction held 11 bases outside the gene matches. The CDR3 runs 15 residues. CDR3 in amino acids: CSAPRLAGLRYEQYF. CDR3 sequence (DNA): TGCAGTGCTCCTAGACTAGCGGGTCTGAGATACGAGCAGTACTTC.

This clonotype has at least ten counts. The chain links TRBV10-3 to TRBJ1-3; the D is unclear. V lost 11 bases and J lost 0, with 11 bases in between. Germline assignment: CDR1 ENHRY and CDR2 SYGVKD. The CDR3 contains 13 residues. The CDR3 here is CAVRQISGNTIYF. The CDR3 nucleotides read TGTGCCGTCCGCCAGATCTCTGGAAACACCATATATTTT.